The 17 T cell receptor beta chains listed next were all sequenced from one sample in a study of identical twins. MiXCR, run by TCRdb on the 5' RACE reads, gives a single entry per CDR3 protein. The data show 1.5 million to 2 million distinct CDR3 sequences, about 32% seen once. The sequenced material came from cord blood. The receptors were sampled from a newborn girl in good health.

The chain joins TRBV30 to TRBJ2-1; TRBD2 matches at 9 bases. Germline V gives CDR1 GTSNPN, CDR2 SVGIG (reference sequence). Trimming removed 0 bases from V and 0 bases from J; junction bases left unmatched: 6. The CDR3 covers 17 residues. CDR3: CAWSVQRGAYSYNEQFF. DNA for the CDR3: TGTGCCTGGAGTGTTCAGCGGGGGGCCTACTCCTACAATGAGCAGTTCTTC.

About this clonotype: This may be a read error: a much more frequent sequence differs by one nucleotide. The CDR3: CAIGTSGVDEQFF. The DNA of the CDR3 is TGTGCCATTGGGACTAGCGGGGTCGACGAGCAGTTCTTC. The V gene is TRBV10-3, the J gene TRBJ2-1; 13 nucleotides agree with TRBD2. This CDR3 has 13 residues. The V and J ends lost 9 bases and 10 bases, in that order; junction bases with no gene match: 6. Germline assignment: CDR1 ENHRY and CDR2 SYGVKD.

Ten or more counts support this clonotype. V gene TRBV7-9 combines with J gene TRBJ2-3; perhaps TRBD2 as D (6 bases). CDR1 and CDR2 from the germline V gene are SEHNR and FQNEAQ (reference sequence). CDR3 length: 15 amino acids. Trimming pared 3 bases from V and 2 bases from J, leaving 12 bases between. CDR3 in DNA: TGTGCCAGCAGCTTTGGGGACTTCCTCACAGATACGCAGTATTTT. Translated: CASSFGDFLTDTQYF.

The V gene is TRBV21-1, the J gene TRBJ1-6; the table gives TRBD1 as D, unverified against the DNA. TRBV21-1 is a recognized pseudogene. The CDR3 is made up of 15 amino acids. The CDR3, as DNA: TGTGCCAGCAGCAATGAGGGACAGGTTGGGTCACCCCTCCACTTT. Its protein product is CASSNEGQVGSPLHF.

The CDR3 bases are TGTGCCAGCAGTTACTCGAACGTCCCTGGGGCCAACGTCCTGACTTTC. This encodes CASSYSNVPGANVLTF. V gene TRBV6-5 combines with J gene TRBJ2-6, with no clear D. The CDR3 covers 16 residues. Germline CDR1 MNHEY, CDR2 SVGAGI. The V end was cut by 0 bases, the J end by 2 bases, with 8 bases between.

This clonotype has a single count. J is TRBJ2-5 and V is TRBV7-2; the D gene is possibly TRBD2 (6 bases). This CDR3 has 14 amino acids. Trimming left V 5 bases short and J 11 bases short, with 21 bases between. Germline values: CDR1 SGHTA, CDR2 FQGNSA. Here the CDR3 DNA reads TGTGCCAGCAGCAATACCGGGACTCTCGATGAGCAGTACTTC. As protein: CASSNTGTLDEQYF.

A remark on this clonotype: This may be a read error, as it is one base from a much larger clone. The V call is TRBV29-1, the J call TRBJ2-1, with D uncertain. The assigned J gene may be wrong: the sequence end matches TRBJ2-7 better. CDR3 length: 14 amino acids. Germline CDR1 is SQVTM and CDR2 is ANQGSEA. The CDR3 DNA is TGCAGCGTTGAAGCGGAACCTTCCTACAATGAGCAGTACTTC. Amino acids: CSVEAEPSYNEQYF.

The rearrangement uses TRBV6-5 and TRBJ1-4; no firm D call. V shed 10 bases and J shed 7 bases, with 7 bases lying between them. The CDR3 sequence is 10 residues long. The germline CDR1 and CDR2 sequences are MNHEY and SVGAGI. The CDR3 spells CAKKGEKLFF. Written as DNA, the CDR3 is TGTGCCAAGAAGGGTGAAAAACTGTTTTTT.

The rearrangement uses TRBV3-1 and TRBJ2-3; 7 nucleotides align to TRBD1. This CDR3 spans 15 amino acids. The V segment lost 3 bases and the J segment 1 base; nucleotides outside the gene matches: 4. Germline CDR1 is LGHDT and CDR2 is YNNKEL (reference sequence). CDR3 coding DNA: TGTGCCAGCAGCCAGAACAGGGGAGGCACAGATACGCAGTATTTT. Protein: CASSQNRGGTDTQYF.

This sequence joins TRBV20-1 and TRBJ2-3; D might be TRBD2 (6 bases). The ends were cut back, 4 bases at V and 1 base at J, with 9 bases in the middle. The CDR3 extends over 13 amino acids. Germline V lookup: CDR1 DFQATT, CDR2 SNEGSKA (reference sequence). This CDR3 is CSATPGGTDTQYF. In DNA, the CDR3 is TGCAGTGCTACCCCGGGGGGCACAGATACGCAGTATTTT.

The sample holds a few counts of this clonotype. The rearrangement joins TRBV29-1 to TRBJ2-7, with TRBD1 identical over 9 bases. The V and J ends lost 7 bases and 3 bases, in that order; junction bases with no gene match: 4. Germline lookup yields CDR1 SQVTM and CDR2 ANQGSEA. The CDR3 is 12 amino acids. CDR3 nucleotide sequence: TGCAGCGGGGGGACAGGGATCTACGAGCAGTACTTC. Amino acid sequence: CSGGTGIYEQYF.

This chain connects TRBV20-1 to TRBJ1-1; D not certain. This CDR3 is built from 14 residues. In germline, CDR1 is DFQATT, CDR2 SNEGSKA (reference sequence). Trimming removed 1 base from V and 1 base from J, with 10 bases in between. CDR3 amino acids: CSARVLKGNTEAFF. As DNA, the CDR3 is TGCAGTGCTAGAGTTCTCAAGGGGAACACTGAAGCTTTCTTT.

In its sample, this clonotype was seen a few times. The chain recombines TRBV20-1 with TRBJ1-1; D gene ambiguous. This CDR3 has 13 residues. Germline V gene sequence: CDR1 DFQATT, CDR2 SNEGSKA (reference sequence). With 4 bases removed from V and 1 base from J, the gap between germline ends came to 10 bases. In nucleotides, the CDR3 is TGCAGTGCTATCGAGGACGGGAACACTGAAGCTTTCTTT. It translates to CSAIEDGNTEAFF.

The V gene is TRBV20-1, the J gene TRBJ1-6; D perhaps matches TRBD1 (5 bases). The CDR3 is 14 amino acids. V gave up 0 bases and J gave up 10 bases, with 13 bases separating them. Germline CDR1 DFQATT, CDR2 SNEGSKA (reference sequence). The CDR3 here is CSARDQGTGSPLHF. DNA for the CDR3: TGCAGTGCTAGAGATCAAGGGACGGGATCACCCCTCCACTTT.

The V call is TRBV10-3, the J call TRBJ1-2; 11 bases match TRBD1. Unmatched junction bases numbered 14, after V lost 8 bases and J lost 9 bases. The CDR3 has 15 residues. Germline V lookup: CDR1 ENHRY, CDR2 SYGVKD. The CDR3 bases are TGTGCCATCCTCGCCGGGACAGGGGGTTGGTATAGCTACACCTTC. Its protein is CAILAGTGGWYSYTF.

In its sample, this clonotype was seen a few times. The chain links TRBV5-1 to TRBJ1-1; tentatively, D is TRBD1 (5 bases). The germline CDR1 and CDR2 sequences are SGHRS and YFSETQ. Trimming stripped 1 base from V and 2 bases from J, with 15 bases between. The CDR3 totals 16 residues. The CDR3 DNA sequence: TGCGCCAGCAGCTTGCTGGTAGGGGTCCCTAACACTGAAGCTTTCTTT. It specifies CASSLLVGVPNTEAFF.

This clonotype was seen more than once but under ten times. The chain has TRBV29-1 and TRBJ1-4, with TRBD1 identical over 7 bases. Germline V gives CDR1 SQVTM, CDR2 ANQGSEA. The CDR3 sequence is 11 residues long. The V and J ends lost 4 bases and 14 bases, in that order; junction bases with no gene match: 7. The CDR3 spells CSVADRRRLFF. CDR3 coding DNA: TGCAGCGTTGCGGACAGGCGCAGGCTGTTTTTT.